These 16 T cell receptor beta chains originate from one sample sequenced in a study of CD8+ T cells in alopecia areata. RNA was isolated and reverse transcribed to cDNA, the sequencing template. The protocol was immunoSEQ multiplex PCR, while the TCRdb copy is restricted to in-frame clones and leaves out a portion. Among 200,000 or so clones listed, roughly two fifths were seen once. Treatment reported: oral pan-JAK inhibitor, 5-10 mg twice daily. Sequencing was performed on CD4+ T cells sorted from blood, taken between weeks 30 and 35, from a patient treated with tofacitinib. The receptors shown here come from a human donor with alopecia areata.

The rearrangement joins TRBV5-1 to TRBJ1-2, with D unresolved. Germline V lookup: CDR1 SGHRS, CDR2 YFSETQ. The CDR3 covers 14 residues. Trimming stripped 1 base from V and 0 bases from J, with 7 bases between. CDR3 sequence reads: CASSLQPTNYGYTF. The CDR3 nucleotides are TGCGCCAGCAGCTTGCAACCAACTAACTATGGCTACACCTTC.

This clone was seen more than once but under ten times. The V and J genes are TRBV15 and TRBJ2-3; 11 nucleotides line up with TRBD2. The CDR3 totals 18 residues. Germline trimming cut 5 bases from V and 4 bases from J; bases unmatched to any gene: 14. The germline CDR1 and CDR2 sequences are LNHNV and YYDKDF (reference sequence). CDR3 nucleotides: TGTGCCACCAGCGAGACTAGCGGGGTGCCAAACCTCCCAGATACGCAGTATTTT. It specifies CATSETSGVPNLPDTQYF.

Only a few counts were recorded for this clone. The rearrangement uses TRBV30 and TRBJ2-6; D ambiguous. The length of the CDR3 is 13 residues. The germline CDR1 and CDR2 sequences are GTSNPN and SVGIG (reference sequence). V was cut by 2 bases and J by 2 bases, with 4 bases left in between. The CDR3 DNA reads TGTGCCTGGAGTAGGGCTGGGGCCAACGTCCTGACTTTC. This encodes CAWSRAGANVLTF.

This clone was seen only a few times. The chain couples TRBV7-9 to TRBJ2-3; weak D call: TRBD1 (6 bases). The germline gives CDR1 SEHNR, CDR2 FQNEAQ (reference sequence). V was cut by 4 bases and J by 0 bases, with 23 bases left in between. There are 19 residues in the CDR3. CDR3 in DNA: TGTGCCAGCAGCTCGGCCCCGCTCTCCGGGACACGAAGCACAGATACGCAGTATTTT. Translated, it gives CASSSAPLSGTRSTDTQYF. Combining the CDR3 with reference TRBV7-9 and TRBJ2-3 gives the whole variable domain DTGVSQNPRHKITKRGQNVTFRCDPISEHNRLYWYRQTLGQGPEFLTYFQNEAQLEKSRLLSDRFSAERPKGSFSTLEIQRTEQGDSAMYLCASSSAPLSGTRSTDTQYFGPGTRLTVL.

This clone was detected a few times. The V gene is TRBV7-9, the J gene TRBJ2-3; tentative D call: TRBD1 (6 bases). V gave up 3 bases and J gave up 0 bases, with 10 bases separating them. CDR3 length equals 15 residues. Germline V gives CDR1 SEHNR, CDR2 FQNEAQ (reference sequence). CDR3: CASSFGQTSTDTQYF. The DNA of the CDR3 is TGTGCCAGCAGCTTCGGACAGACTAGCACAGATACGCAGTATTTT. The whole variable domain, filled in from reference TRBV7-9 and TRBJ2-3, reads DTGVSQNPRHKITKRGQNVTFRCDPISEHNRLYWYRQTLGQGPEFLTYFQNEAQLEKSRLLSDRFSAERPKGSFSTLEIQRTEQGDSAMYLCASSFGQTSTDTQYFGPGTRLTVL.

This clone has just a few counts. V usage is TRBV5-6 and J usage is TRBJ2-1, with unresolved D. The V end was cut by 2 bases, the J end by 0 bases, with 12 bases between. CDR3 length: 16 amino acids. From germline, CDR1 is SGHDT and CDR2 YYEEEE. CDR3 bases: TGTGCCAGCAGCTTACCAGGTCTGAGCTCCTACAATGAGCAGTTCTTC. It codes for CASSLPGLSSYNEQFF.

This sequence joins TRBV19 and TRBJ1-2; D ambiguous. CDR1 is LNHDA and CDR2 is SQIVND in the germline V gene (reference sequence). The length of the CDR3 is 11 residues. The germline V and J ends were trimmed by 5 bases and 2 bases, with 3 bases remaining between them. The CDR3 protein is CASSGNYGYTF. As DNA, the CDR3 is TGTGCCAGTAGTGGCAACTATGGCTACACCTTC.

The chain combines TRBV25-1 with TRBJ2-1; 11 bases line up with TRBD2. Trimming cost V 1 base and J 7 bases; bases outside gene matches: 6. The CDR3 runs 16 residues. Looked up from germline, CDR1 is MGHDK and CDR2 is SYGVNS. The CDR3 DNA is TGTGCCAGCAGTGAATTGGCGACTAGCGGGAAAAATGAGCAGTTCTTC. This gives the protein CASSELATSGKNEQFF.

The CDR3 protein is CASSPLEGSSYEQYF. The CDR3 nucleotides read TGTGCCAGCTCACCCTTGGAGGGGAGCTCCTACGAGCAGTACTTC. This chain joins TRBV18 and TRBJ2-7, with a tentative D call TRBD2 (6 bases). Germline V gene data show CDR1 as KGHSH and CDR2 as LQKENI. V lost 3 bases and J 0 bases, leaving 12 bases between the germline ends. The CDR3 is 15 residues long. Using reference TRBV18 and TRBJ2-7 for the parts outside the CDR3, the full variable domain is NAGVMQNPRHLVRRRGQEARLRCSPMKGHSHVYWYRQLPEEGLKFMVYLQKENIIDESGMPKERFSAEFPKEGPSILRIQQVVRGDSAAYFCASSPLEGSSYEQYFGPGTRLTVT.

V is TRBV6-1 and J is TRBJ1-2; TRBD1 agrees at 8 bases. Germline V gene data show CDR1 as MNHNS and CDR2 as SASEGT. V shed 4 bases and J 5 bases; nucleotides not matched to a gene: 6. The CDR3 loop spans 14 amino acids. Written as DNA, the CDR3 is TGTGCCAGCAGTGTTGGACAGGGCCTGTATGGCTACACCTTC. Its translation is CASSVGQGLYGYTF.

The rearrangement links TRBV7-9 to TRBJ1-1; D uncertain. Germline lookup yields CDR1 SEHNR and CDR2 FQNEAQ (reference sequence). The V and J ends lost 4 bases and 5 bases respectively, with 17 bases between them. The CDR3 runs to 15 residues. For the CDR3, the DNA is TGTGCCAGCAGCTGGAGCGGGCTCATCCAAACTGAAGCTTTCTTT. This codes for CASSWSGLIQTEAFF.

The chain couples TRBV5-4 to TRBJ1-1; no firm D call. In germline, CDR1 is SGHNT, CDR2 YYREEE (reference sequence). The germline V and J ends were trimmed by 1 base and 2 bases, with 12 bases remaining between them. The CDR3 loop spans 15 amino acids. CDR3 sequence reads: CASSLWGSGNTEAFF. The CDR3 DNA reads TGTGCCAGCAGCTTGTGGGGTTCCGGAAACACTGAAGCTTTCTTT.

This chain links TRBV2 with TRBJ1-2; D call uncertain. This CDR3 is built from 10 residues. CDR1 and CDR2 from the germline V gene are SNHLY and FYNNEI. V lost 9 bases and J 3 bases, leaving 5 bases between the germline ends. The CDR3 loop is CARWDYGYTF. In nucleotides, the CDR3 is TGTGCCAGATGGGACTATGGCTACACCTTC.

The rearrangement joins TRBV6-5 to TRBJ2-1; maybe TRBD1 (5 bases). Germline CDR1 and CDR2: MNHEY and SVGAGI. V lost 5 bases and J lost 10, with 12 bases in between. The CDR3 runs 12 residues. The CDR3 sequence: CASSPPGAEQFF. CDR3 sequence (DNA): TGTGCCAGCAGTCCACCTGGGGCGGAGCAGTTCTTC.

The sample holds a few counts of this clone. The gene calls are TRBV7-8 and TRBJ2-3; D is unclear. CDR1 and CDR2 (germline): SGHVS, FQNEAQ. V was trimmed by 4 bases and J by 1 base, leaving 15 bases between them. This CDR3 contains 16 residues. CDR3 protein: CASSSSSYLGTDTQYF. CDR3 nucleotides: TGTGCCAGCAGCTCCAGTAGCTATTTGGGCACAGATACGCAGTATTTT.

This chain connects TRBV2 to TRBJ1-2, with D unclear. The V gene's germline CDR1 is SNHLY and CDR2 FYNNEI. The CDR3 totals 14 residues. V lost 6 bases, J lost 8 bases, and 19 bases lay in between. In nucleotides, the CDR3 is TGTGCCAGCAGAAGGGCTACCGAGGCTATCGGCTACACCTTC. It is translated as CASRRATEAIGYTF.